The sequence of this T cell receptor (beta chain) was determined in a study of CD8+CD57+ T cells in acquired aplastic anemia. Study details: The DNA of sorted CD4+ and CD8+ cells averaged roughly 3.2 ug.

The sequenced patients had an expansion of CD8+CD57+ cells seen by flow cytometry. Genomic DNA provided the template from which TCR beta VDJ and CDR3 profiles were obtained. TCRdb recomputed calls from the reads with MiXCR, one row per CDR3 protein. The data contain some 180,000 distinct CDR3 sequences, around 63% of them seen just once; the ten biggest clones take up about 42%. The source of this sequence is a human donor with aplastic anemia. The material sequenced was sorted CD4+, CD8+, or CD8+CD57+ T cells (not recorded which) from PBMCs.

The CDR3 DNA is TGTGCCAGCAGCCAAGTGGGGACAGGGGATGGTGCTCAGCCCCAGCATTTT. Amino acid sequence: CASSQVGTGDGAQPQHF. This chain links TRBV3-1 with TRBJ1-5; 10 nucleotides align to TRBD1. V lost 1 base to trimming and J lost 6 bases; unmatched junction nucleotides: 9. This CDR3 has 17 amino acids. CDR1 is LGHDT, CDR2 YNNKEL, per germline (reference sequence).